This TCR beta chain was found in a study of identical twins. The germline V gene encodes CDR1 SGHKS and CDR2 YYEKEE (reference sequence). Germline trimming cut 0 bases from V and 10 bases from J; bases unmatched to any gene: 7. The CDR3 covers 14 residues. Template switching introduced a universal primer site, and the cDNA bore unique molecular identifiers. TCRdb re-called the 5' RACE reads through MiXCR, storing one row per CDR3 protein. The data contain more than 1.5 million distinct CDR3 sequences, roughly a third of them singletons. This TCR was sampled from a newborn girl in good health. Sequencing was done on a sample of cord blood. J is TRBJ2-1 and V is TRBV5-5; 7 bases match TRBD1. The CDR3 DNA reads as TGTGCCAGCAGCTTGGGTTTCCACAGGGGCGAGCAGTTCTTC. This encodes CASSLGFHRGEQFF.